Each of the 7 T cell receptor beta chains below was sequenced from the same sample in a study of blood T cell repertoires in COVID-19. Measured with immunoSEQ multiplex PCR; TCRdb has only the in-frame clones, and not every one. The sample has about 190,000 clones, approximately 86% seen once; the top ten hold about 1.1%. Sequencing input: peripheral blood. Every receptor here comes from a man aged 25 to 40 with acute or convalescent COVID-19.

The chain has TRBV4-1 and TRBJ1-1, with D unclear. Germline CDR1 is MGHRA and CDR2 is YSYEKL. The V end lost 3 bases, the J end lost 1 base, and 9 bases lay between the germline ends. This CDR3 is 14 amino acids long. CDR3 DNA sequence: TGCGCCAGCAGCCATCCGACAACGAACACTGAAGCTTTCTTT. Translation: CASSHPTTNTEAFF.

CDR3 bases: TGTGCCAGCAGTTTATCTGGCGGGGGGTTAGGGAAGACCCAGTACTTC. This translates into CASSLSGGGLGKTQYF. V usage is TRBV27 and J usage is TRBJ2-5; 8 nucleotides align to TRBD2. Unmatched junction bases numbered 9, after V lost 0 bases and J lost 6 bases. Germline CDR1 and CDR2: MNHEY and SMNVEV (reference sequence). The CDR3 contains 16 residues.

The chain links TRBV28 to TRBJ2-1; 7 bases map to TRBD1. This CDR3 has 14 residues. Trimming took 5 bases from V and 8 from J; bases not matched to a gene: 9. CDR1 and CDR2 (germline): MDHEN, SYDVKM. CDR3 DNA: TGTGCCAGCAGTGAGGGGGCCCATGGCGATGAGCAGTTCTTC. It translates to CASSEGAHGDEQFF.

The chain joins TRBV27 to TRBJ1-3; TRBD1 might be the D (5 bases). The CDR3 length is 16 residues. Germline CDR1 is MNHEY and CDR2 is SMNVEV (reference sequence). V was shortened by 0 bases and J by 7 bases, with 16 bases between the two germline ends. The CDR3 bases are TGTGCCAGCAGTTTATCCGGATCTGAAGGGGCTAACACCATATATTTT. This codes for CASSLSGSEGANTIYF.

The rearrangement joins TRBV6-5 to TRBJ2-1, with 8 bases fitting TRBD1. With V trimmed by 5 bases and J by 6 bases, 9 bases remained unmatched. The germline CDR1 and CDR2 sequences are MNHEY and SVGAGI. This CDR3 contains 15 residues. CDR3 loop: CASSRSGTGSNEQFF. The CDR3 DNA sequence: TGTGCCAGCAGTAGGTCCGGGACAGGTTCCAATGAGCAGTTCTTC.

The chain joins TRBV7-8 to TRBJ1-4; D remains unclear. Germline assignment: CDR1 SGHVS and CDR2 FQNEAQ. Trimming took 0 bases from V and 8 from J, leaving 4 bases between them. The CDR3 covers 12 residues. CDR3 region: CASSLAEEKLFF. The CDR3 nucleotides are TGTGCCAGCAGCTTAGCGGAGGAAAAACTGTTTTTT.

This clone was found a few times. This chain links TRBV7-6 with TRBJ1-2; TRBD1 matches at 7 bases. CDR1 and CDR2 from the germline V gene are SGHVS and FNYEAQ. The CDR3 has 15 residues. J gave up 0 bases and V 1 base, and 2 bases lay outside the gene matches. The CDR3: CASSLGTGANYGYTF. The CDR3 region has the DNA TGTGCCAGCAGCTTAGGGACAGGAGCTAACTATGGCTACACCTTC. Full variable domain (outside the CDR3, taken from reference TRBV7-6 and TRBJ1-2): GAGVSQSPRYKVTKRGQDVALRCDPISGHVSLYWYRQALGQGPEFLTYFNYEAQQDKSGLPNDRFSAERPEGSISTLTIQRTEQRDSAMYRCASSLGTGANYGYTFGSGTRLTVV.